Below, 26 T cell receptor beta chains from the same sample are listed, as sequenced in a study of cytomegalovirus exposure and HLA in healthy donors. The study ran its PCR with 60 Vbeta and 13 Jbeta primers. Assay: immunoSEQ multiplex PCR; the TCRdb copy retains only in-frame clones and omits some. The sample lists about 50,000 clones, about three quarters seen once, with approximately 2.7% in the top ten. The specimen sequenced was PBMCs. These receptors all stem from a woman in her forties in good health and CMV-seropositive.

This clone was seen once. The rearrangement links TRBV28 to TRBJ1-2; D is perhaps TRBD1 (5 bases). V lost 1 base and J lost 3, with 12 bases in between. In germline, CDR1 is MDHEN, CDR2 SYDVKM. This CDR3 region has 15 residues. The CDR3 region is CASSLLTVTDYGYTF. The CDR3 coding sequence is TGTGCCAGCAGTTTATTGACAGTTACGGACTATGGCTACACCTTC.

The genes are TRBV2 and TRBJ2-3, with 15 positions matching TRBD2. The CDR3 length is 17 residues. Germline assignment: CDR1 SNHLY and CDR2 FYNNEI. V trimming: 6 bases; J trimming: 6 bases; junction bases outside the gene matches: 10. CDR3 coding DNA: TGTGCCAGCAGCCTCTGGACTAGCGGGGGGGCGGGTGATACGCAGTATTTT. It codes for CASSLWTSGGAGDTQYF.

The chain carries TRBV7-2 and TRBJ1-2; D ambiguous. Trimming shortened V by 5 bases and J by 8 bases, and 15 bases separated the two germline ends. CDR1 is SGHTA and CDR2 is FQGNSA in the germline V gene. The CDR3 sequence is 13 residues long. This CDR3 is CASSLGTISGYTF. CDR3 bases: TGTGCCAGCAGCCTGGGCACGATAAGCGGCTACACCTTC.

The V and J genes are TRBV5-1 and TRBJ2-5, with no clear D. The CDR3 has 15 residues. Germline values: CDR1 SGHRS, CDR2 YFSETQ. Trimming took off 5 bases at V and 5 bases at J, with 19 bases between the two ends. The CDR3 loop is CASRLGSAASETQYF. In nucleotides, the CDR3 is TGCGCCAGCAGGCTCGGTTCTGCAGCGTCCGAGACCCAGTACTTC.

The CDR3 region has the DNA TGTGCCAGCAGCTTACCTTCAGGGGGCCTCACCAATCAGCCCCAGCATTTT. It translates to CASSLPSGGLTNQPQHF. V and J are TRBV7-2 and TRBJ1-5; the match to TRBD1 covers 8 bases. Unmatched junction bases numbered 9, after V lost 2 bases and J lost 3 bases. The germline CDR1 and CDR2 sequences are SGHTA and FQGNSA. CDR3 length: 17 amino acids.

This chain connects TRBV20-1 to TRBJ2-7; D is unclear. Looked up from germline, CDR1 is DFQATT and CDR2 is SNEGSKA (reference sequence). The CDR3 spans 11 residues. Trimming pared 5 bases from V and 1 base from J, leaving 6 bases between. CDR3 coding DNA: TGCAGTGCTCCTCTTTCCTACGAGCAGTACTTC. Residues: CSAPLSYEQYF.

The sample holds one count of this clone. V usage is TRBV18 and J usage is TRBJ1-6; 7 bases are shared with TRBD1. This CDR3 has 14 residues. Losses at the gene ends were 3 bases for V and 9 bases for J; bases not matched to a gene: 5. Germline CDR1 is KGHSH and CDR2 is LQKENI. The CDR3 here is CASSPDRVPSPLHF. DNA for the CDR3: TGTGCCAGCTCACCCGACAGGGTACCTTCACCCCTCCACTTT.

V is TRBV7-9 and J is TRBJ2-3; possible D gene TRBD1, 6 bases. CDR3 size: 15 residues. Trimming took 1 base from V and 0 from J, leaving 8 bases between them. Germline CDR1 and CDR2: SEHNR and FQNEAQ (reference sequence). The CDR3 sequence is CASSLGQASTDTQYF. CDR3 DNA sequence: TGTGCCAGCAGCTTAGGACAGGCAAGCACAGATACGCAGTATTTT.

The CDR3 DNA is TGTGCTAGTGGTTTGACAAGGACAGGGAGTACCGGGGAGCTGTTTTTT. Its protein product is CASGLTRTGSTGELFF. The chain is built from TRBV12-5 and TRBJ2-2; 8 nucleotides line up with TRBD1. V was clipped by 2 bases and J by 5 bases; unmatched bases: 7. Germline-derived CDR1 and CDR2 are LGHNT and FRNRAP. The CDR3 is 16 residues long.

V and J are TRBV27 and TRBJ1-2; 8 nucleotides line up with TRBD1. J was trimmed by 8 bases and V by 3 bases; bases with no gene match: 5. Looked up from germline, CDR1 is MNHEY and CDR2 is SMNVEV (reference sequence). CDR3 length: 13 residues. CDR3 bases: TGTGCCAGCAGTTTCCAGGGGGCGCGAGGCTACACCTTC. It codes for CASSFQGARGYTF.

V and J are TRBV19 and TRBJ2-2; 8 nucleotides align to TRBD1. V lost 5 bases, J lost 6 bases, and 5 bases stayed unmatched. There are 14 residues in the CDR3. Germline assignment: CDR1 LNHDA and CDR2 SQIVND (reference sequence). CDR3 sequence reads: CASSLTGAPGELFF. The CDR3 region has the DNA TGTGCCAGTAGTCTGACAGGGGCTCCCGGGGAGCTGTTTTTT.

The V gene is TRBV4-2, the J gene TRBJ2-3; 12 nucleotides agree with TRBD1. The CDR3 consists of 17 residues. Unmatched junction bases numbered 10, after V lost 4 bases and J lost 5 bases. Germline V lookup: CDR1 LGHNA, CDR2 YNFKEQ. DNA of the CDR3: TGTGCCAGCAGCCCCGGCGTTGGGACAGGGGGCTTAGATACGCAGTATTTT. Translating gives CASSPGVGTGGLDTQYF.

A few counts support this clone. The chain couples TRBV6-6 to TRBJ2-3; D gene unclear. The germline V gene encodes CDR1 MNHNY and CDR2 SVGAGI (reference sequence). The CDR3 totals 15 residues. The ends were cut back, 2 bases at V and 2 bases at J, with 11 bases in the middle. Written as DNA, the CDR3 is TGTGCCAGCAGTTACGGAGAGGCGGACACAGATACGCAGTATTTT. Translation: CASSYGEADTDTQYF.

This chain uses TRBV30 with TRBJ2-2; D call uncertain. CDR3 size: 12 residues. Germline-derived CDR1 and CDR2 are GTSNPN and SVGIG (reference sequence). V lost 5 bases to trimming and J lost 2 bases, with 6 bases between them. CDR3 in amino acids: CAWDSNTGELFF. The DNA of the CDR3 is TGTGCCTGGGACTCCAACACCGGGGAGCTGTTTTTT.

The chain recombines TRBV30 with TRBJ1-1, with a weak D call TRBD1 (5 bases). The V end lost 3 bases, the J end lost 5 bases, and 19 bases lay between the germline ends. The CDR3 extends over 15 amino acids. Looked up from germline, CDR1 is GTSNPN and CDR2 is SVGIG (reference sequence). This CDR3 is CAWSPRRGPGTEAFF. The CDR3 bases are TGTGCCTGGAGCCCGCGGAGGGGCCCGGGGACTGAAGCTTTCTTT.

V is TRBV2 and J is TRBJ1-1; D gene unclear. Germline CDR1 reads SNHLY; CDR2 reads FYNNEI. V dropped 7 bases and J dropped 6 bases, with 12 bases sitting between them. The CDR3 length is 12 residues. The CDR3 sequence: CASIRRASEAFF. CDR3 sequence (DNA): TGTGCCAGCATCCGTAGAGCATCTGAAGCTTTCTTT.

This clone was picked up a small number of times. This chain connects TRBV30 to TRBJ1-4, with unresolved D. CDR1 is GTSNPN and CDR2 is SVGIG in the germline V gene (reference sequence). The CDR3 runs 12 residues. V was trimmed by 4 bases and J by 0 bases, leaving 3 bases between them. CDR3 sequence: CAWTTTNEKLFF. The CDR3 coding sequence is TGTGCCTGGACAACAACTAATGAAAAACTGTTTTTT.

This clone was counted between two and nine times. DNA for the CDR3: TGTGCCAGCTCACTGGAGAATGAGCAGTTCTTC. It specifies CASSLENEQFF. The chain uses TRBV18 and TRBJ2-1; D is undetermined. Trimming took off 4 bases at V and 7 bases at J, with 5 bases between the two ends. This CDR3 contains 11 residues. CDR1 is KGHSH and CDR2 is LQKENI in the germline V gene.

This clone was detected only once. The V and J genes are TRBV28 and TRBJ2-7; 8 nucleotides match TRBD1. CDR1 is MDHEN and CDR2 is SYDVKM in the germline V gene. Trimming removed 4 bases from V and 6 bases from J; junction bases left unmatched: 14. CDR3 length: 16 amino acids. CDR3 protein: CASSSPSDRGRGEQYF. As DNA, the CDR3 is TGTGCCAGCAGTTCACCATCCGACAGGGGAAGGGGCGAGCAGTACTTC.

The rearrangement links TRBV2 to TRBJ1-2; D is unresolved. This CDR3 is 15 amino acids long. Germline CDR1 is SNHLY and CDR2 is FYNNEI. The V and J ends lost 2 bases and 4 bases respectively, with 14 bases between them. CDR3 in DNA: TGTGCCAGCAGTGAACTTATGGGGAGCTCCTATGGCTACACCTTC. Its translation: CASSELMGSSYGYTF. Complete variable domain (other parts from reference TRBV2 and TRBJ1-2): EPEVTQTPSHQVTQMGQEVILRCVPISNHLYFYWYRQILGQKVEFLVSFYNNEISEKSEIFDDQFSVERPDGSNFTLKIRSTKLEDSAMYFCASSELMGSSYGYTFGSGTRLTVV.

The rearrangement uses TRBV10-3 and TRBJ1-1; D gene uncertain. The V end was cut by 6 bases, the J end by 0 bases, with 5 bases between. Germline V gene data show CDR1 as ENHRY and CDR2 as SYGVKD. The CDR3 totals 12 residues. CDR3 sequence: CAIRGLNTEAFF. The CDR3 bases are TGTGCCATCAGGGGCCTGAACACTGAAGCTTTCTTT.

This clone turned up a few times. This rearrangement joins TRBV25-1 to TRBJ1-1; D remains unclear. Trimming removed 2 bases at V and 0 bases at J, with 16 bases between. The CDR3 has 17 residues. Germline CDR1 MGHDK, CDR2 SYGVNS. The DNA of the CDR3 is TGTGCCAGCAGTGAAGTGAAGGCAGGCGGGTTGAACACTGAAGCTTTCTTT. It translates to CASSEVKAGGLNTEAFF. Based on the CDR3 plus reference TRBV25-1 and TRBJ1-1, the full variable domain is EADIYQTPRYLVIGTGKKITLECSQTMGHDKMYWYQQDPGMELHLIHYSYGVNSTEKGDLSSESTVSRIRTEHFPLTLESARPSHTSQYLCASSEVKAGGLNTEAFFGQGTRLTVV.

The CDR3: CASSMTVNTEAFF. The CDR3 DNA reads TGTGCCAGCAGCATGACAGTGAACACTGAAGCTTTCTTT. V gene TRBV7-9 combines with J gene TRBJ1-1; TRBD1 might be the D (5 bases). Germline loops: CDR1 SEHNR, CDR2 FQNEAQ (reference sequence). The CDR3 length is 13 residues. Between the trimmed V and J ends, which lost 5 bases and 0 bases, there was a span of 7 bases.

Written as DNA, the CDR3 is TGTGCCAGTAGTTCACAGGGTGCAATCCACGAGCAGTACTTC. Its protein product is CASSSQGAIHEQYF. This chain links TRBV19 with TRBJ2-7, with D possibly matching TRBD1 (6 bases). V lost 5 bases and J lost 5, with 16 bases in between. CDR3 length: 14 amino acids. Germline loops: CDR1 LNHDA, CDR2 SQIVND (reference sequence).

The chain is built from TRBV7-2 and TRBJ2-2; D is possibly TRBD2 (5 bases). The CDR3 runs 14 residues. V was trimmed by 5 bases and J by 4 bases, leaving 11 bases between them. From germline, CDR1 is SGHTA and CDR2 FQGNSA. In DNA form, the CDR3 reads TGTGCCAGCAGCACTAGGTTGGGCACCGGGGAGCTGTTTTTT. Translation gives CASSTRLGTGELFF. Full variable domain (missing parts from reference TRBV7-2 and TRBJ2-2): GAGVSQSPSNKVTEKGKDVELRCDPISGHTALYWYRQSLGQGLEFLIYFQGNSAPDKSGLPSDRFSAERTGGSVSTLTIQRTQQEDSAVYLCASSTRLGTGELFFGEGSRLTVL.

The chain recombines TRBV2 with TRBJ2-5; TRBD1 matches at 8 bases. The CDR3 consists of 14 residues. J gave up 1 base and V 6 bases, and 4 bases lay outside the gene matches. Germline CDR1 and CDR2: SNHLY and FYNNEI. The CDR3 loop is CASRKGQAQETQYF. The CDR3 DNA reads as TGTGCCAGCAGGAAGGGACAGGCCCAAGAGACCCAGTACTTC.